These T cell receptor beta chains were read from a single sample in a study of OX40 agonist ivuxolimab in advanced cancers. The assay was immunoSEQ multiplex PCR, and TCRdb's table has in-frame clones only and misses some. The sample lists 90,000 or so clones; approximately 87% were seen once. The sample was CD4+ or CD8+ T cells sorted from blood, taken in a trial of the OX40 agonist ivuxolimab. These receptors were collected from an adult with an advanced solid tumor such as melanoma, head and neck, liver or kidney cancer. Each CDR3 is given with its conserved first and last residue. The order of the fields is V gene, D gene, clone size, J gene, CDR3 protein, CDR3 DNA. D genes are given only for firm matches. Where a row states a size, it is once, few, many or the class of an expanded clone; other rows omit it.

v_gene: TRBV30
d_gene: -
abundance: -
j_gene: TRBJ1-6
CDR3aa: CALDPGGYNSPLHF
CDR3nt: TGTGCCCTCGACCCCGGAGGATATAATTCACCCCTCCACTTT

v_gene: TRBV10-2
d_gene: -
abundance: -
j_gene: TRBJ2-1
CDR3aa: CASSDHVSSYNEQFF
CDR3nt: TGCGCCAGCAGTGATCACGTGAGCTCCTACAATGAGCAGTTCTTC

v_gene: TRBV5-1
d_gene: -
abundance: -
j_gene: TRBJ2-5
CDR3aa: CASSLEGAGETQYF
CDR3nt: TGCGCCAGCAGCTTGGAGGGGGCGGGGGAGACCCAGTACTTC

v_gene: TRBV7-9
d_gene: -
abundance: -
j_gene: TRBJ2-3
CDR3aa: CASDKHQGDTQYF
CDR3nt: TGTGCCAGCGACAAACACCAGGGAGATACGCAGTATTTT

v_gene: TRBV5-4
d_gene: -
abundance: -
j_gene: TRBJ2-5
CDR3aa: CASSSQGRETQYF
CDR3nt: TGTGCCAGCAGCTCCCAGGGCCGAGAGACCCAGTACTTC

v_gene: TRBV18
d_gene: TRBD2
abundance: -
j_gene: TRBJ2-1
CDR3aa: CASSPGTSGRNEQFF
CDR3nt: TGTGCCAGCTCACCCGGGACTAGCGGGAGGAATGAGCAGTTCTTC

v_gene: TRBV15
d_gene: -
abundance: -
j_gene: TRBJ1-1
CDR3aa: CATSRDSGYWAFF
CDR3nt: TGTGCCACCAGCAGAGATTCCGGGTATTGGGCTTTCTTT

v_gene: TRBV14
d_gene: -
abundance: -
j_gene: TRBJ2-3
CDR3aa: CASSPLGATDTQYF
CDR3nt: TGTGCCAGCAGCCCCCTGGGGGCGACAGATACGCAGTATTTT

v_gene: TRBV5-1
d_gene: -
abundance: -
j_gene: TRBJ1-1
CDR3aa: CASSQTPDSYTEAFF
CDR3nt: TGCGCCAGCAGCCAGACCCCAGACAGTTACACTGAAGCTTTCTTT

v_gene: TRBV19
d_gene: -
abundance: -
j_gene: TRBJ2-5
CDR3aa: CASSIYEQETQYF
CDR3nt: TGTGCCAGTAGTATATACGAGCAAGAGACCCAGTACTTC

v_gene: TRBV4-3
d_gene: -
abundance: -
j_gene: TRBJ2-3
CDR3aa: CASSQDAPSRDTQYF
CDR3nt: TGCGCCAGCAGCCAAGATGCACCCTCCAGAGATACGCAGTATTTT

v_gene: TRBV7-9
d_gene: -
abundance: -
j_gene: TRBJ1-6
CDR3aa: CASSLEWGNNSPLHF
CDR3nt: TGTGCCAGCAGCTTAGAATGGGGTAATAATTCACCCCTCCACTTT

v_gene: TRBV7-8
d_gene: TRBD2
abundance: -
j_gene: TRBJ2-4
CDR3aa: CASSGLAGGFLSKNIQYF
CDR3nt: TGTGCCAGCAGCGGACTAGCGGGAGGATTTCTATCCAAAAACATTCAGTACTTC

v_gene: TRBV6-1
d_gene: -
abundance: -
j_gene: TRBJ1-1
CDR3aa: CASSRRGVGTEAFF
CDR3nt: TGTGCCAGCAGCCGGCGGGGGGTGGGCACTGAAGCTTTCTTT

v_gene: TRBV7-6
d_gene: -
abundance: -
j_gene: TRBJ1-3
CDR3aa: CASSLGGNSGNTIYF
CDR3nt: TGTGCCAGCAGCTTAGGGGGGAACTCTGGAAACACCATATATTTT

v_gene: TRBV7-3
d_gene: -
abundance: -
j_gene: TRBJ1-1
CDR3aa: CASSLSANTEAFF
CDR3nt: TGTGCCAGCAGCTTAAGTGCGAACACTGAAGCTTTCTTT

v_gene: TRBV11-3
d_gene: TRBD1
abundance: -
j_gene: TRBJ1-1
CDR3aa: CASSPARDRVNTEAFF
CDR3nt: TGTGCCAGCAGTCCCGCCCGGGACAGGGTTAACACTGAAGCTTTCTTT

v_gene: TRBV28
d_gene: TRBD1
abundance: once
j_gene: TRBJ2-7
CDR3aa: CASRSTGDGSYEQYF
CDR3nt: TGTGCCAGCAGATCCACAGGGGATGGCTCCTACGAGCAGTACTTC

v_gene: TRBV28
d_gene: TRBD2
abundance: -
j_gene: TRBJ2-2
CDR3aa: CASGWYSGSGTGELFF
CDR3nt: TGTGCCAGCGGCTGGTATAGCGGGAGCGGCACCGGGGAGCTGTTTTTT

v_gene: TRBV5-4
d_gene: TRBD2
abundance: -
j_gene: TRBJ2-6
CDR3aa: CASSPGGGSGANVLTF
CDR3nt: TGTGCCAGCAGCCCGGGGGGGGGCTCTGGGGCCAACGTCCTGACTTTC

v_gene: TRBV23-1
d_gene: TRBD1
abundance: -
j_gene: TRBJ2-5
CDR3aa: CASSHPRTGERETQYF
CDR3nt: TGCGCCAGCAGTCACCCTAGGACAGGGGAGCGGGAGACCCAGTACTTC

v_gene: TRBV7-6
d_gene: -
abundance: -
j_gene: TRBJ2-5
CDR3aa: CASSKKETQYF
CDR3nt: TGTGCCAGCAGCAAGAAAGAGACCCAGTACTTC

v_gene: TRBV6-1
d_gene: -
abundance: few
j_gene: TRBJ2-1
CDR3aa: CASSTRDSDNEQFF
CDR3nt: TGTGCCAGCAGTACCCGGGACTCGGACAATGAGCAGTTCTTC

v_gene: TRBV5-6
d_gene: -
abundance: -
j_gene: TRBJ1-4
CDR3aa: CASSSWATNEKLFF
CDR3nt: TGTGCCAGCAGCTCATGGGCAACTAATGAAAAACTGTTTTTT

v_gene: TRBV7-2
d_gene: TRBD1
abundance: -
j_gene: TRBJ2-3
CDR3aa: CASSSRDRLTDTQYF
CDR3nt: TGTGCCAGCAGCTCCCGGGACAGGCTCACAGATACGCAGTATTTT

v_gene: TRBV7-8
d_gene: -
abundance: -
j_gene: TRBJ1-4
CDR3aa: CASSLGRLNEKLFF
CDR3nt: TGTGCCAGCAGCTTAGGACGGCTTAATGAAAAACTGTTTTTT

v_gene: TRBV5-6
d_gene: TRBD2
abundance: once
j_gene: TRBJ2-1
CDR3aa: CASSFFERERYNEQFF
CDR3nt: TGTGCCAGCAGCTTTTTCGAGCGGGAGAGGTACAATGAGCAGTTCTTC

v_gene: TRBV5-6
d_gene: TRBD1
abundance: -
j_gene: TRBJ1-5
CDR3aa: CASSSRVGQGNQPQHF
CDR3nt: TGTGCCAGCAGCTCCCGGGTAGGACAGGGGAATCAGCCCCAGCATTTT

v_gene: TRBV7-7
d_gene: -
abundance: -
j_gene: TRBJ2-5
CDR3aa: CASTFQETQYF
CDR3nt: TGTGCCAGCACCTTTCAAGAGACCCAGTACTTC

v_gene: TRBV5-4
d_gene: TRBD2
abundance: -
j_gene: TRBJ2-7
CDR3aa: CASSFGRGGTYEQYF
CDR3nt: TGTGCCAGCAGCTTCGGTCGGGGGGGTACCTACGAGCAGTACTTC

v_gene: TRBV6-4
d_gene: TRBD2
abundance: -
j_gene: TRBJ2-3
CDR3aa: CASSVTSGGSSTDTQYF
CDR3nt: TGTGCCAGCAGTGTCACTAGCGGGGGGTCTAGCACAGATACGCAGTATTTT

v_gene: TRBV19
d_gene: TRBD2
abundance: -
j_gene: TRBJ2-7
CDR3aa: CATTRGLAGGRYEQYF
CDR3nt: TGTGCCACGACACGCGGACTAGCGGGAGGGCGGTACGAGCAGTACTTC

v_gene: TRBV6-5
d_gene: -
abundance: -
j_gene: TRBJ2-2
CDR3aa: CASRVENTGELFF
CDR3nt: TGTGCCAGCAGGGTGGAGAACACCGGGGAGCTGTTTTTT

v_gene: TRBV6-6
d_gene: -
abundance: -
j_gene: TRBJ2-2
CDR3aa: CASRTMAGELFF
CDR3nt: TGTGCCAGCAGAACCATGGCCGGGGAGCTGTTTTTT

v_gene: TRBV13
d_gene: TRBD2
abundance: -
j_gene: TRBJ2-7
CDR3aa: CASSSPGLAVYEQYF
CDR3nt: TGTGCCAGCAGCTCTCCGGGACTAGCGGTGTACGAGCAGTACTTC

v_gene: TRBV5-1
d_gene: -
abundance: -
j_gene: TRBJ2-2
CDR3aa: CASMGGELFF
CDR3nt: TGCGCCAGCATGGGTGGGGAGCTGTTTTTT

v_gene: TRBV27
d_gene: -
abundance: -
j_gene: TRBJ1-1
CDR3aa: CASSRTQSTEAFF
CDR3nt: TGTGCCAGCAGTCGGACGCAAAGCACTGAAGCTTTCTTT

v_gene: TRBV18
d_gene: -
abundance: -
j_gene: TRBJ2-5
CDR3aa: CASSHPGTAGRMTQYF
CDR3nt: TGTGCCAGCTCACACCCCGGGACAGCCGGGAGGATGACCCAGTACTTC

v_gene: TRBV5-1
d_gene: -
abundance: -
j_gene: TRBJ2-1
CDR3aa: CASSLGRDTYNEQFF
CDR3nt: TGCGCCAGCAGCTTGGGAAGGGATACCTACAATGAGCAGTTCTTC

v_gene: TRBV5-5
d_gene: TRBD1
abundance: -
j_gene: TRBJ1-1
CDR3aa: CASSFRTGETEAFF
CDR3nt: TGTGCCAGCAGCTTCCGGACAGGGGAGACTGAAGCTTTCTTT

v_gene: TRBV7-9
d_gene: -
abundance: -
j_gene: TRBJ1-1
CDR3aa: CASSAQHRDAEAFF
CDR3nt: TGTGCCAGCAGCGCGCAGCACAGGGATGCTGAAGCTTTCTTT

v_gene: TRBV18
d_gene: -
abundance: -
j_gene: TRBJ2-2
CDR3aa: CASSSQGGANTGELFF
CDR3nt: TGTGCCAGCTCATCACAGGGTGGTGCGAACACCGGGGAGCTGTTTTTT

v_gene: TRBV27
d_gene: -
abundance: -
j_gene: TRBJ2-6
CDR3aa: CASSSTTGANVLTF
CDR3nt: TGTGCCAGCAGCTCTACAACTGGGGCCAACGTCCTGACTTTC

v_gene: TRBV12-1
d_gene: -
abundance: -
j_gene: TRBJ2-1
CDR3aa: CASSFERLAGVCNEQFF
CDR3nt: TGTGCCAGCAGCTTTGAGAGACTAGCGGGGGTCTGCAATGAGCAGTTCTTC

v_gene: TRBV5-1
d_gene: -
abundance: once
j_gene: TRBJ1-3
CDR3aa: CASKGPSSGNTIYF
CDR3nt: TGCGCCAGCAAAGGACCGAGCTCTGGAAACACCATATATTTT

v_gene: TRBV7-2
d_gene: TRBD2
abundance: -
j_gene: TRBJ2-7
CDR3aa: CASSLASSGGAYEQYF
CDR3nt: TGTGCCAGCAGCTTAGCCTCTAGCGGGGGGGCCTACGAGCAGTACTTC